Listed below are T cell receptor beta chains from one sample, sequenced in a study of shared clonotypes between healthy human individuals. Generated by immunoSEQ multiplex PCR, the TCRdb table keeps only in-frame clones and is missing some. The sample holds approximately 740,000 clones, approximately 74% seen once. Sequenced input: memory CD4+ T cells sorted from blood. Receptor source: a woman between 25 and 40 years old in good health. Both conserved end residues are part of each CDR3. The order of the fields is CDR3 DNA, CDR3 protein, D gene, CDR3 length, clone size, J gene, V gene. A D gene is named only where the DNA matches it firmly. Clone sizes are given selectively: once, few, many, or a class where the clone is expanded.

CDR3nt: TGTGCCAGCAGGGAGACAGAGTCCTACGAGCAGTACTTC
CDR3aa: CASRETESYEQYF
d_gene: -
len: 13
abundance: -
j_gene: TRBJ2-7
v_gene: TRBV28

CDR3nt: TGTGCCAGCAGCTTAGGGGTAGGGTTGGAGACCCAGTACTTC
CDR3aa: CASSLGVGLETQYF
d_gene: -
len: 14
abundance: -
j_gene: TRBJ2-5
v_gene: TRBV7-2

CDR3nt: TGCGCCAGCAGCTTGGAACTTACCGAGCAGTACTTC
CDR3aa: CASSLELTEQYF
d_gene: -
len: 12
abundance: once
j_gene: TRBJ2-7
v_gene: TRBV5-1

CDR3nt: TGCGCCAGCAACACTGAAGCTTTCTTT
CDR3aa: CASNTEAFF
d_gene: -
len: 9
abundance: -
j_gene: TRBJ1-1
v_gene: TRBV10-1

CDR3nt: TGTGCCAGCAGCCGGACAGGGGCAGATACGCAGTATTTT
CDR3aa: CASSRTGADTQYF
d_gene: TRBD1
len: 13
abundance: -
j_gene: TRBJ2-3
v_gene: TRBV14

CDR3nt: TGTGCCAGCTTTGGCACGTCCTACTCCTACAATGAGCAGTTCTTC
CDR3aa: CASFGTSYSYNEQFF
d_gene: -
len: 15
abundance: once
j_gene: TRBJ2-1
v_gene: TRBV28

CDR3nt: TGCGCCAGCAGCCATGGTCAGTCCTACAATGAGCAGTTCTTC
CDR3aa: CASSHGQSYNEQFF
d_gene: -
len: 14
abundance: -
j_gene: TRBJ2-1
v_gene: TRBV4-1

CDR3nt: TGTGCCAGCAGTGGGACCGGGACGGTGGGTGAAAAACTGTTTTTT
CDR3aa: CASSGTGTVGEKLFF
d_gene: -
len: 15
abundance: -
j_gene: TRBJ1-4
v_gene: TRBV25-1

CDR3nt: TGTGCCAGCAGACTAGCGGGCCTAGGAAGCACAGATACGCAGTATTTT
CDR3aa: CASRLAGLGSTDTQYF
d_gene: TRBD2
len: 16
abundance: -
j_gene: TRBJ2-3
v_gene: TRBV28

CDR3nt: TGCGCCAGCAGCTTCCTTCCTAGCGGGACGGAGACCCAGTACTTC
CDR3aa: CASSFLPSGTETQYF
d_gene: TRBD2
len: 15
abundance: -
j_gene: TRBJ2-5
v_gene: TRBV5-1

CDR3nt: TGCGCCAGCAGCCAAGGGACTAGCGGGAAAACAGATACGCAGTATTTT
CDR3aa: CASSQGTSGKTDTQYF
d_gene: TRBD2
len: 16
abundance: few
j_gene: TRBJ2-3
v_gene: TRBV4-1

CDR3nt: TGTGCCAGCAGTTCCCGACAGGCCACAGATACGCAGTATTTT
CDR3aa: CASSSRQATDTQYF
d_gene: -
len: 14
abundance: many
j_gene: TRBJ2-3
v_gene: TRBV6-6

CDR3nt: TGTGCCAGCAGTGGTCCGGGGGGGCCCTACGAGCAGTACTTC
CDR3aa: CASSGPGGPYEQYF
d_gene: TRBD2
len: 14
abundance: -
j_gene: TRBJ2-7
v_gene: TRBV7-2

CDR3nt: TGTGCCAGCAGCCTGGGACAGAACTCCTACAATGAGCAGTTCTTC
CDR3aa: CASSLGQNSYNEQFF
d_gene: TRBD1
len: 15
abundance: -
j_gene: TRBJ2-1
v_gene: TRBV5-4

CDR3nt: TGTCAGGGCAGGGGGCCCTACGAGCAGTACTTC
CDR3aa: CQGRGPYEQYF
d_gene: TRBD1
len: 11
abundance: -
j_gene: TRBJ2-7
v_gene: TRBV5-1

CDR3nt: TGTGCCAGCAGTTATTCCAGGGGCCCACTCAGGCGACAGCCCCAGCATTTT
CDR3aa: CASSYSRGPLRRQPQHF
d_gene: -
len: 17
abundance: -
j_gene: TRBJ1-5
v_gene: TRBV6-7

CDR3nt: TGTGCCTGCAGTAGCGGGAATTCGGACGAGCAGTACTTC
CDR3aa: CACSSGNSDEQYF
d_gene: TRBD2
len: 13
abundance: few
j_gene: TRBJ2-7
v_gene: TRBV30

CDR3nt: TGTGCCAGCAGCACGCAGGGTAGCATAGAGACCCAGTACTTC
CDR3aa: CASSTQGSIETQYF
d_gene: -
len: 14
abundance: -
j_gene: TRBJ2-5
v_gene: TRBV7-8

CDR3nt: TGTGCCAGCAGGTCCAAGCCCGGCAGCGAAAAACTGTTTTTT
CDR3aa: CASRSKPGSEKLFF
d_gene: -
len: 14
abundance: -
j_gene: TRBJ1-4
v_gene: TRBV7-2

CDR3nt: TGTGCCAGCAGCTTTGGCCGGACTAGCGGCTACAATGAGCAGTTCTTC
CDR3aa: CASSFGRTSGYNEQFF
d_gene: TRBD2
len: 16
abundance: -
j_gene: TRBJ2-1
v_gene: TRBV11-2

CDR3nt: TGTGCCATCAGTGAGTCATTGGCAGATACGCAGTATTTT
CDR3aa: CAISESLADTQYF
d_gene: -
len: 13
abundance: -
j_gene: TRBJ2-3
v_gene: TRBV10-3

CDR3nt: TGCAGCGTTGGGGTCCCCAGCGGGCAAGAGACCCAGTACTTC
CDR3aa: CSVGVPSGQETQYF
d_gene: -
len: 14
abundance: -
j_gene: TRBJ2-5
v_gene: TRBV29-1

CDR3nt: TGTGCCAGTAGTACCAGGGGGAACACTGAAGCTTTCTTT
CDR3aa: CASSTRGNTEAFF
d_gene: -
len: 13
abundance: -
j_gene: TRBJ1-1
v_gene: TRBV19

CDR3nt: TGTGCCAGTAGTGGTCACCTAGCGGAACGTTCCTACGAGCAGTACTTC
CDR3aa: CASSGHLAERSYEQYF
d_gene: TRBD2
len: 16
abundance: once
j_gene: TRBJ2-7
v_gene: TRBV19

CDR3nt: TGTGCCAGCAGCTTGCAGGTTTCGAACACTGAAGCTTTCTTT
CDR3aa: CASSLQVSNTEAFF
d_gene: -
len: 14
abundance: few
j_gene: TRBJ1-1
v_gene: TRBV11-2

CDR3nt: TGCGCCAGCAGCCAAGTTCAGGGACTCACCTACGAGCAGTACTTC
CDR3aa: CASSQVQGLTYEQYF
d_gene: -
len: 15
abundance: few
j_gene: TRBJ2-7
v_gene: TRBV4-1

CDR3nt: TGTGCCAGCAGTGAACACGGCACTGAAGCTTTCTTT
CDR3aa: CASSEHGTEAFF
d_gene: -
len: 12
abundance: -
j_gene: TRBJ1-1
v_gene: TRBV6-1

CDR3nt: TGTGCCAGCAGCTCCAATGGCAGCGGTCCGCCCTACGAGCAGTACTTC
CDR3aa: CASSSNGSGPPYEQYF
d_gene: -
len: 16
abundance: few
j_gene: TRBJ2-7
v_gene: TRBV7-2

CDR3nt: TGTGCCAGCAGCGAAACACGGATGGGAAACACCATATATTTT
CDR3aa: CASSETRMGNTIYF
d_gene: -
len: 14
abundance: -
j_gene: TRBJ1-3
v_gene: TRBV2

CDR3nt: TGTGCCAGCAGCCCCGTCACGGTGGGGCTGTTTTTT
CDR3aa: CASSPVTVGLFF
d_gene: -
len: 12
abundance: -
j_gene: TRBJ2-2
v_gene: TRBV28

CDR3nt: TGCAGCGTTGATATGGGGGGGATTTGGTCAGGGAACACTGAAGCTTTCTTT
CDR3aa: CSVDMGGIWSGNTEAFF
d_gene: -
len: 17
abundance: -
j_gene: TRBJ1-1
v_gene: TRBV29-1

CDR3nt: TGTGCCAGCAGCTTAGGCGAGCGGGAGGGGAGCGAGCAGTACTTC
CDR3aa: CASSLGEREGSEQYF
d_gene: TRBD2
len: 15
abundance: -
j_gene: TRBJ2-7
v_gene: TRBV7-2

CDR3nt: TGTGCCAGCAGTGAAAGACAGGGTAATAGCGGCTACACCTTC
CDR3aa: CASSERQGNSGYTF
d_gene: TRBD1
len: 14
abundance: few
j_gene: TRBJ1-2
v_gene: TRBV2

CDR3nt: TGCGCCAGCAGCCAAGTTCGGGGGGCGCTTGGCTATGGCTACACCTTC
CDR3aa: CASSQVRGALGYGYTF
d_gene: -
len: 16
abundance: -
j_gene: TRBJ1-2
v_gene: TRBV4-1

CDR3nt: TGCGCCAGCAGCTTGATGTTGGGGACAGACTACGAGCAGTACTTC
CDR3aa: CASSLMLGTDYEQYF
d_gene: TRBD1
len: 15
abundance: -
j_gene: TRBJ2-7
v_gene: TRBV5-1

CDR3nt: TGTGCCAGCAGTTTCGGACAATACTCCTACGAGCAGTACTTC
CDR3aa: CASSFGQYSYEQYF
d_gene: -
len: 14
abundance: -
j_gene: TRBJ2-7
v_gene: TRBV27

CDR3nt: TGTGCCAGCCGGGACACATCCTATGGCTACACCTTC
CDR3aa: CASRDTSYGYTF
d_gene: -
len: 12
abundance: many
j_gene: TRBJ1-2
v_gene: TRBV28

CDR3nt: TGCGCCAGCAGTGGTACCGGGGCACCAAGCGAGCAGTACTTC
CDR3aa: CASSGTGAPSEQYF
d_gene: -
len: 14
abundance: -
j_gene: TRBJ2-7
v_gene: TRBV10-1

CDR3nt: TGTGCCTCGATGTCCGGGACAACCTATGGCTACACCTTC
CDR3aa: CASMSGTTYGYTF
d_gene: -
len: 13
abundance: -
j_gene: TRBJ1-2
v_gene: TRBV30

CDR3nt: TGTGCCAGCTCACCACGGCGAGGAGAGCAGTACTTC
CDR3aa: CASSPRRGEQYF
d_gene: -
len: 12
abundance: -
j_gene: TRBJ2-7
v_gene: TRBV18

CDR3nt: TGTGCCAGCAGTGTCACTTACACAGATACGCAGTATTTT
CDR3aa: CASSVTYTDTQYF
d_gene: -
len: 13
abundance: -
j_gene: TRBJ2-3
v_gene: TRBV25-1

CDR3nt: TGTGCCAACCTCCCCTCCTATTCCAATGAAAAACTGTTTTTT
CDR3aa: CANLPSYSNEKLFF
d_gene: -
len: 14
abundance: -
j_gene: TRBJ1-4
v_gene: TRBV28

CDR3nt: TGTGCCAGCAGCTTAGATCCGGGGGACCAGCCCCAGCATTTT
CDR3aa: CASSLDPGDQPQHF
d_gene: -
len: 14
abundance: few
j_gene: TRBJ1-5
v_gene: TRBV7-8

CDR3nt: TGTGCCAGCAGGACCGCGGAGGGACCCTATGGCTACACCTTC
CDR3aa: CASRTAEGPYGYTF
d_gene: -
len: 14
abundance: -
j_gene: TRBJ1-2
v_gene: TRBV6-1

CDR3nt: TGTGCCAGCAGCATGACTAGCGGGAGTGGCACAGATACGCAGTATTTT
CDR3aa: CASSMTSGSGTDTQYF
d_gene: TRBD2
len: 16
abundance: few
j_gene: TRBJ2-3
v_gene: TRBV11-2

CDR3nt: TGTGCCAGCAGTTTCGGGGGGCTGGATTCTAACTATGGCTACACCTTC
CDR3aa: CASSFGGLDSNYGYTF
d_gene: -
len: 16
abundance: many
j_gene: TRBJ1-2
v_gene: TRBV28

CDR3nt: TGCGCCAGTACTAGCGGGATATACAATGAGCAGTTCTTC
CDR3aa: CASTSGIYNEQFF
d_gene: TRBD2
len: 13
abundance: -
j_gene: TRBJ2-1
v_gene: TRBV4-1

CDR3nt: TGTGCCATCGCTTCGGCAGGGGGCACTGAAGCTTTCTTT
CDR3aa: CAIASAGGTEAFF
d_gene: TRBD1
len: 13
abundance: -
j_gene: TRBJ1-1
v_gene: TRBV10-3

CDR3nt: TGTGCCATCAGGCCGCTCACAGATACGCAGTATTTT
CDR3aa: CAIRPLTDTQYF
d_gene: -
len: 12
abundance: -
j_gene: TRBJ2-3
v_gene: TRBV10-3

CDR3nt: TGTGCCAGCAGCTTGTTTGGGAACGGCTACACCTTC
CDR3aa: CASSLFGNGYTF
d_gene: -
len: 12
abundance: -
j_gene: TRBJ1-2
v_gene: TRBV5-8

CDR3nt: TGTGCCAGCAGTTTAGCGGGGGTTCCGGGCTACACCTTC
CDR3aa: CASSLAGVPGYTF
d_gene: -
len: 13
abundance: -
j_gene: TRBJ1-2
v_gene: TRBV28

CDR3nt: TGTGCCAGCAGCCTAGACAGGGGGCGAAATCAGCCCCAGCATTTT
CDR3aa: CASSLDRGRNQPQHF
d_gene: TRBD1
len: 15
abundance: -
j_gene: TRBJ1-5
v_gene: TRBV6-1

CDR3nt: TGTGCCAGTAGGGTCAGGGGGACAGATACGCAGTATTTT
CDR3aa: CASRVRGTDTQYF
d_gene: TRBD1
len: 13
abundance: -
j_gene: TRBJ2-3
v_gene: TRBV19

CDR3nt: TGTGCCAGCAGAACCTTGGCAGGCGACTCCTACGAGCAGTACTTC
CDR3aa: CASRTLAGDSYEQYF
d_gene: -
len: 15
abundance: many
j_gene: TRBJ2-7
v_gene: TRBV27

CDR3nt: TGTGCCAGCAGCTTGCTCTGGACTAGCGGAACCTCCTACGAGCAGTACTTC
CDR3aa: CASSLLWTSGTSYEQYF
d_gene: TRBD2
len: 17
abundance: once
j_gene: TRBJ2-7
v_gene: TRBV7-9

CDR3nt: TGTGCCACCGGGACAGGGCTGTCCTACGAGCAGTACTTC
CDR3aa: CATGTGLSYEQYF
d_gene: TRBD1
len: 13
abundance: once
j_gene: TRBJ2-7
v_gene: TRBV6-1

CDR3nt: TGTGCCAGCGCACCCGGGACAGGGGTAGGCGAGCAGTACTTC
CDR3aa: CASAPGTGVGEQYF
d_gene: TRBD1
len: 14
abundance: once
j_gene: TRBJ2-7
v_gene: TRBV28

CDR3nt: TGTGCCAGCAGCCGAACATCTGGGAACACTGAAGCTTTCTTT
CDR3aa: CASSRTSGNTEAFF
d_gene: -
len: 14
abundance: few
j_gene: TRBJ1-1
v_gene: TRBV6-5